Below are 29 T cell receptor beta chains sequenced from a single sample in a study of blood T cell repertoires in COVID-19 (dated by TCRdb to between 2020 and 2021). The library was prepared using the immunoSEQ multiplex PCR assay. The table comes from immuneACCESS by way of TCRdb, which keeps in-frame sequences with V and J called. Part of the clones is missing from these tables; in studies checked, under half for an unresolved V gene and the rest for unknown reasons. For this sample there are roughly 80,000 clones; around 90% appear just once. The ten largest account for 5.8% of the sample. The source material was peripheral blood. These receptors were obtained from a man aged 50 to 59 with active COVID-19.

This clone was observed once. V and J are TRBV28 and TRBJ2-1, with D hard to call. The V end lost 5 bases, the J end lost 15 bases, and 17 bases lay between the germline ends. In germline, CDR1 is MDHEN, CDR2 SYDVKM. This CDR3 has 12 residues. The DNA of the CDR3 is TGTGCCAGCAGTGGGCTGACGGTTCCCGCGTTCTTC. This translates into CASSGLTVPAFF.

The chain couples TRBV19 to TRBJ2-1, with D possibly being TRBD2 (6 bases). Deletions cut 6 bases from V and 0 bases from J, with 18 bases between. The CDR3 runs 17 residues. Germline V gene lookup returns CDR1 LNHDA and CDR2 SQIVND (reference sequence). CDR3 sequence reads: CASSQSWGEGSYNEQFF. In DNA, the CDR3 is TGTGCCAGTAGCCAATCGTGGGGGGAAGGCTCCTACAATGAGCAGTTCTTC. Complete variable domain (other parts from reference TRBV19 and TRBJ2-1): DGGITQSPKYLFRKEGQNVTLSCEQNLNHDAMYWYRQDPGQGLRLIYYSQIVNDFQKGDIAEGYSVSREKKESFPLTVTSAQKNPTAFYLCASSQSWGEGSYNEQFFGPGTRLTVL.

This chain connects TRBV2 to TRBJ2-4; perhaps TRBD1 as D (5 bases). V was pared by 3 bases and J by 7 bases, with 10 bases between. This CDR3 has 13 amino acids. Germline-derived CDR1 and CDR2 are SNHLY and FYNNEI. The CDR3 DNA is TGTGCCAGCAGTGACAGGGCTAGGAACATTCAGTACTTC. This encodes CASSDRARNIQYF.

The V gene is TRBV29-1, the J gene TRBJ1-5, with D possibly being TRBD1 (5 bases). This CDR3 is 13 amino acids long. From germline, CDR1 is SQVTM and CDR2 ANQGSEA. V lost 6 bases, J lost 2 bases, and 11 bases lay in between. CDR3 bases: TGCAGCGTCGGCCCGGGGGGCAATCAGCCCCAGCATTTT. Amino acid sequence: CSVGPGGNQPQHF.

The chain uses TRBV7-2 and TRBJ1-2, with D tentatively TRBD1 (6 bases). CDR1 is SGHTA and CDR2 is FQGNSA in the germline V gene. The length of the CDR3 is 13 residues. The germline V and J ends were trimmed by 5 bases and 3 bases, with 10 bases remaining between them. The CDR3 region has the DNA TGTGCCAGCAGCCGCAGGACAGACTATGGCTACACCTTC. Encoded protein: CASSRRTDYGYTF.

The rearrangement joins TRBV29-1 to TRBJ2-7; the D gene is possibly TRBD2 (6 bases). The CDR3 has 15 amino acids. Between the trimmed V and J ends, which lost 0 bases and 6 bases, there was a span of 18 bases. Looked up from germline, CDR1 is SQVTM and CDR2 is ANQGSEA. DNA for the CDR3: TGCAGCGTTGAAGAGATTGGGGAGGTGTCAGGCGAGCAGTACTTC. The encoded protein is CSVEEIGEVSGEQYF.

The chain has TRBV3-1 (or the pseudogene TRBV3-2) and TRBJ2-7, with D maybe TRBD2 (6 bases). Germline V gene sequence: CDR1 LGHDT, CDR2 YNNKEL (reference sequence). The V end was cut by 11 bases, the J end by 3 bases, with 26 bases between. The CDR3 loop spans 16 amino acids. DNA of the CDR3: TGTGCCCGACATCCTTACGGGGGACCCTCGATCTACGAGCAGTACTTC. Encoded protein: CARHPYGGPSIYEQYF.

J is TRBJ2-1 and V is TRBV5-1, with 7 bases fitting TRBD1. This CDR3 is 19 amino acids long. J gave up 0 bases and V 3 bases, and 15 bases lay outside the gene matches. Per the germline V gene, CDR1 is SGHRS and CDR2 is YFSETQ. CDR3: CASSSTGSLGSSSYNEQFF. Here the CDR3 DNA reads TGCGCCAGCAGCTCGACAGGGTCCCTTGGATCCAGCTCCTACAATGAGCAGTTCTTC.

The CDR3 loop reads CASSFLAGNTGELFF. The CDR3 nucleotides are TGTGCCAGCAGCTTCCTGGCAGGGAACACCGGGGAGCTGTTTTTT. The genes are TRBV7-8 and TRBJ2-2; D unclear. The CDR3 is 15 residues long. Germline CDR1 SGHVS, CDR2 FQNEAQ. V lost 3 bases, J lost 1 base, and 9 bases lay in between.

V and J are TRBV7-3 and TRBJ1-1; D is possibly TRBD1 (5 bases). This CDR3 has 15 amino acids. Germline lookup yields CDR1 SGHTA and CDR2 FQGTGA. V lost 1 base, J lost 4 bases, and 13 bases lay in between. The DNA for the CDR3 is TGTGCCAGCAGCTTAAGGGGCGGGGTTGCCACTGAAGCTTTCTTT. Translation gives CASSLRGGVATEAFF.

CDR3 coding DNA: TGCGCCAGCAGAAGTGCGACAGGGGGCTACACCTTC. Protein sequence: CASRSATGGYTF. The chain uses TRBV10-1 and TRBJ1-2; 7 bases align to TRBD1. The CDR3 consists of 12 residues. CDR1 WNHNN and CDR2 SYGVQD come from the germline V gene (reference sequence). V lost 6 bases to trimming and J lost 8 bases; unmatched junction nucleotides: 6.

This clone has a handful of counts. The V and J genes are TRBV7-9 and TRBJ1-2; tentative D call: TRBD1 (5 bases). Germline CDR1 reads SEHNR; CDR2 reads FQNEAQ (reference sequence). Trimming left V 5 bases short and J 7 bases short, with 20 bases between. The CDR3 contains 15 residues. CDR3 protein: CASSPVVGAWGGYTF. In DNA form, the CDR3 reads TGTGCCAGCAGCCCAGTAGTTGGGGCGTGGGGTGGCTACACCTTC.

The chain joins TRBV14 to TRBJ2-3; 8 bases align to TRBD2. The trim removed 10 bases at V and 1 base at J, leaving 4 bases unmatched. CDR3 length: 13 amino acids. Germline CDR1 and CDR2: SGHDN and FVKESK. The CDR3: CATGLAGTDTQYF. The CDR3 DNA is TGTGCCACCGGACTAGCTGGCACAGATACGCAGTATTTT.

This chain connects TRBV18 to TRBJ1-2; weak D call: TRBD1 (5 bases). CDR1 and CDR2 from the germline V gene are KGHSH and LQKENI. The CDR3 has 14 residues. V was clipped by 3 bases and J by 3 bases, with 11 bases between them. The CDR3 spells CASSPGPMDYGYTF. Here the CDR3 DNA reads TGTGCCAGCTCACCGGGGCCCATGGACTATGGCTACACCTTC.

The V call is TRBV18, the J call TRBJ1-1; D ambiguous. The V end was cut by 2 bases, the J end by 3 bases, with 7 bases between. CDR3 length equals 13 residues. The germline V gene has CDR1 KGHSH and CDR2 LQKENI. For the CDR3, the DNA is TGTGCCAGCTCACCAGAGTTTTACACTGAAGCTTTCTTT. This translates into CASSPEFYTEAFF.

This clone was picked up one time. The CDR3 is CASRGTSGGLADTQYF. The CDR3 DNA follows: TGTGCCAGCAGGGGGACTAGCGGGGGGCTGGCAGATACGCAGTATTTT. The rearrangement links TRBV25-1 to TRBJ2-3; 15 bases align to TRBD2. The trim removed 6 bases at V and 4 bases at J, leaving 5 bases unmatched. Per the germline V gene, CDR1 is MGHDK and CDR2 is SYGVNS. CDR3 length: 16 amino acids.

The chain recombines TRBV20-1 with TRBJ1-1; no firm D call. This CDR3 spans 11 amino acids. Germline V lookup: CDR1 DFQATT, CDR2 SNEGSKA (reference sequence). V was cut by 5 bases and J by 1 base, with 5 bases left in between. Written as DNA, the CDR3 is TGCAGTGCTGGGCAGAACACTGAAGCTTTCTTT. It translates to CSAGQNTEAFF.

The gene calls are TRBV21-1 and TRBJ2-1; TRBD2, as called in the table, went unchecked against the DNA. TRBV21-1 is recorded as a pseudogene. The CDR3 has 17 amino acids. The CDR3 spells CASSKAIGEGTYNEQFF. In nucleotides, the CDR3 is TGTGCCAGCAGCAAAGCGATCGGGGAGGGGACCTACAATGAGCAGTTCTTC.

The rearrangement links TRBV15 to TRBJ1-4; 9 bases map to TRBD1. V trimming: 2 bases; J trimming: 6 bases; junction bases outside the gene matches: 13. This CDR3 region has 18 residues. Germline CDR1 reads LNHNV; CDR2 reads YYDKDF (reference sequence). CDR3 in DNA: TGTGCCACCAGCAGACCCCCGGGACAGGGAGCCAGGGATGAAAAACTGTTTTTT. The encoded protein is CATSRPPGQGARDEKLFF. The variable domain in full, completed from reference TRBV15 and TRBJ1-4, reads DAMVIQNPRYQVTQFGKPVTLSCSQTLNHNVMYWYQQKSSQAPKLLFHYYDKDFNNEADTPDNFQSRRPNTSFCFLDIRSPGLGDTAMYLCATSRPPGQGARDEKLFFGSGTQLSVL.

The chain carries TRBV27 and TRBJ2-7, with D possibly being TRBD1 (5 bases). CDR1 and CDR2 from the germline V gene are MNHEY and SMNVEV (reference sequence). Trimming stripped 5 bases from V and 6 bases from J, with 17 bases between. The CDR3 runs 14 residues. DNA for the CDR3: TGTGCCAGCAGTCCCCAGGGATTCGGTGCCGAGCAGTACTTC. It is translated as CASSPQGFGAEQYF.

The V and J genes are TRBV9 and TRBJ1-2, with 8 nucleotides matching TRBD1. The trim removed 3 bases at V and 4 bases at J, leaving 8 bases unmatched. Germline CDR1 reads SGDLS; CDR2 reads YYNGEE. The CDR3 runs to 15 residues. CDR3 bases: TGTGCCAGCAGCGCCCTAGACAGGGGAGCCTATGGCTACACCTTC. Protein: CASSALDRGAYGYTF.

This chain connects TRBV11-1 to TRBJ2-5; TRBD1 aligns across 7 bases. The CDR3 is made up of 15 amino acids. The V segment lost 1 base and the J segment 3 bases; nucleotides outside the gene matches: 5. Germline V gene data show CDR1 as SGHAT and CDR2 as FQDESV (reference sequence). The CDR3 region is CASSLGQGLEETQYF. The CDR3 region has the DNA TGTGCCAGCAGCTTAGGACAGGGCTTAGAAGAGACCCAGTACTTC.

The rearrangement uses TRBV4-1 and TRBJ1-2; 10 bases are shared with TRBD1. J was trimmed by 8 bases and V by 4 bases; bases with no gene match: 4. The CDR3 extends over 13 amino acids. Germline CDR1 and CDR2: MGHRA and YSYEKL. Written as DNA, the CDR3 is TGCGCCAGCAGCCCTGGACAGGGGGGAGGCTACACCTTC. It translates to CASSPGQGGGYTF.

V and J are TRBV5-6 and TRBJ2-1, with 7 bases lining up with TRBD1. From germline, CDR1 is SGHDT and CDR2 YYEEEE. CDR3 size: 17 residues. With V trimmed by 4 bases and J by 2 bases, 12 bases remained unmatched. The CDR3 nucleotides read TGTGCCAGCAGCCCAACGGGGAGACAGGGACCCTACAATGAGCAGTTCTTC. It codes for CASSPTGRQGPYNEQFF.

The chain recombines TRBV27 with TRBJ2-7; D might be TRBD1 (6 bases). Germline V gives CDR1 MNHEY, CDR2 SMNVEV (reference sequence). The CDR3 extends over 16 amino acids. The V gene lost 4 bases and the J gene lost 2 bases, with 18 bases spanning the gap. The CDR3 loop reads CASSSTATGRPYEQYF. CDR3 nucleotides: TGTGCCAGCAGTTCTACCGCCACAGGGCGACCCTACGAGCAGTACTTC.

The V gene is TRBV20-1, the J gene TRBJ2-3; the D is unclear. The length of the CDR3 is 11 residues. CDR1 and CDR2 from the germline V gene are DFQATT and SNEGSKA (reference sequence). Trimming took 5 bases from V and 6 from J, leaving 9 bases between them. The CDR3 protein is CSALSEDTQYF. In DNA form, the CDR3 reads TGCAGTGCTCTCAGCGAGGATACGCAGTATTTT.

This chain joins TRBV7-7 and TRBJ2-7; 9 bases are a match to TRBD2. The CDR3 consists of 16 residues. The junction had 10 bases not matched to a gene; V was cut back by 5 bases and J by 2 bases. Germline V gene lookup returns CDR1 SSHAT and CDR2 FNYEAQ (reference sequence). This chain's CDR3 is CASSPGGAGGTYEQYF. The CDR3 DNA follows: TGTGCCAGCAGCCCCGGAGGAGCGGGAGGAACCTACGAGCAGTACTTC.

The chain recombines TRBV6-4 with TRBJ1-1; unclear D gene. The CDR3 is 15 residues long. V was cut by 6 bases and J by 1 base, with 15 bases left in between. The V gene's germline CDR1 is MRHNA and CDR2 SNTAGT. CDR3 residues: CASRSTLRGNTEAFF. CDR3 bases: TGTGCCAGCAGATCCACCTTACGGGGGAACACTGAAGCTTTCTTT.

V gene TRBV2 combines with J gene TRBJ2-2, with 11 nucleotides matching TRBD1. Trimming at V came to 6 bases and at J to 5 bases, leaving 2 bases not matched to a gene. The CDR3 spans 14 residues. The germline V gene encodes CDR1 SNHLY and CDR2 FYNNEI. This CDR3 is CASRGTGGTGELFF. Written as DNA, the CDR3 is TGTGCCAGCAGAGGGACAGGGGGGACCGGGGAGCTGTTTTTT.